The 6 T cell receptor beta chains listed next were all sequenced from one sample in a study of cytomegalovirus exposure and HLA in healthy donors. Use of 60 Vbeta and 13 Jbeta primers characterized the PCR. Assay: immunoSEQ multiplex PCR; the TCRdb copy retains only in-frame clones and omits some. This sample carries under 90,000 clones, about 71% of them seen once, and the ten largest clones take approximately 7.3%. The sequencing sample was made of PBMCs. The receptors derive from a woman between 40 and 50 years old in good health and CMV-seronegative.

V usage is TRBV2 and J usage is TRBJ2-7; the match to TRBD1 covers 7 bases. Unmatched junction bases numbered 14, after V lost 6 bases and J lost 6 bases. Germline V lookup: CDR1 SNHLY, CDR2 FYNNEI. The CDR3 is 15 amino acids. In DNA form, the CDR3 reads TGTGCCAGCAGCAGAACCGGGACAGCCCAGCTCGAGCAGTACTTC. Translating gives CASSRTGTAQLEQYF.

The V and J genes are TRBV5-4 and TRBJ2-7; a possible D gene is TRBD1 (5 bases). The germline gives CDR1 SGHNT, CDR2 YYREEE (reference sequence). V shed 3 bases and J shed 3 bases, with 10 bases lying between them. This CDR3 contains 13 residues. CDR3 amino acids: CASSSDTYYEQYF. Written as DNA, the CDR3 is TGTGCCAGCAGCTCGGACACCTACTACGAGCAGTACTTC.

This chain joins TRBV30 and TRBJ1-3; 7 bases are a match to TRBD1. The CDR3 loop spans 15 amino acids. CDR1 and CDR2 (germline): GTSNPN, SVGIG (reference sequence). J lost 0 bases, V lost 5 bases, and 7 bases had no gene match. The CDR3 loop reads CAWAGGGFSGNTIYF. CDR3 nucleotide sequence: TGTGCCTGGGCAGGGGGTGGATTCTCTGGAAACACCATATATTTT.

This clone was recorded a few times. The rearrangement joins TRBV7-2 to TRBJ2-5; D is perhaps TRBD1 (6 bases). The CDR3 covers 14 residues. The V end was cut by 0 bases, the J end by 5 bases, with 10 bases between. CDR1 and CDR2 (germline): SGHTA, FQGNSA. CDR3 nucleotide sequence: TGTGCCAGCAGCTTAGCCAGGCAGGGGGAGACCCAGTACTTC. Translation gives CASSLARQGETQYF.

The rearrangement links TRBV11-2 to TRBJ2-2; 8 bases agree with TRBD1. Germline assignment: CDR1 SGHAT and CDR2 FQNNGV. The CDR3 spans 14 residues. Trimming at V came to 5 bases and at J to 7 bases, leaving 6 bases not matched to a gene. The CDR3 DNA reads TGTGCCAGCAGCCCCCTGACAGGGGTCGGGGAGCTGTTTTTT. Protein sequence: CASSPLTGVGELFF. The full variable domain, its missing parts supplied by reference TRBV11-2 and TRBJ2-2, is EAGVAQSPRYKIIEKRQSVAFWCNPISGHATLYWYQQILGQGPKLLIQFQNNGVVDDSQLPKDRFSAERLKGVDSTLKIQPAKLEDSAVYLCASSPLTGVGELFFGEGSRLTVL.

This sequence joins TRBV5-1 and TRBJ1-4, with TRBD1 as a possible D gene (6 bases). The V gene lost 0 bases and the J gene lost 4 bases, with 7 bases spanning the gap. Germline V CDR1 and CDR2: SGHRS, YFSETQ. The CDR3 is made up of 14 amino acids. CDR3 sequence reads: CASSLGQVNEKLFF. The CDR3 DNA sequence: TGCGCCAGCAGCTTGGGACAGGTTAATGAAAAACTGTTTTTT. The full variable domain, its missing parts supplied by reference TRBV5-1 and TRBJ1-4, is KAGVTQTPRYLIKTRGQQVTLSCSPISGHRSVSWYQQTPGQGLQFLFEYFSETQRNKGNFPGRFSGRQFSNSRSEMNVSTLELGDSALYLCASSLGQVNEKLFFGSGTQLSVL.